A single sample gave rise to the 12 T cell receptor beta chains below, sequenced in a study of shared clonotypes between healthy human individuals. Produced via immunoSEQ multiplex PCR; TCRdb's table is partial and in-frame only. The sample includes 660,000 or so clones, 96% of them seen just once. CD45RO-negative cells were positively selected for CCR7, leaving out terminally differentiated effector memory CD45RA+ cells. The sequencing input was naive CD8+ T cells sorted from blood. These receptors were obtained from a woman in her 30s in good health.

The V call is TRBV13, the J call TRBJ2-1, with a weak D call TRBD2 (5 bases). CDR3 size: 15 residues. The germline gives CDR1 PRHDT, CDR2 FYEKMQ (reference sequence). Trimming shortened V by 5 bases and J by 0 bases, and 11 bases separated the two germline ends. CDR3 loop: CASSAGGSSYNEQFF. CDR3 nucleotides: TGTGCCAGCAGCGCTGGAGGCAGCTCCTACAATGAGCAGTTCTTC.

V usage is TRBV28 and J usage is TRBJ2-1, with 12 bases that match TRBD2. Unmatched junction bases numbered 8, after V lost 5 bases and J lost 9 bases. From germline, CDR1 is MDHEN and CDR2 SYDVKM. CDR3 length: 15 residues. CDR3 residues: CASSPGLAGFGEQFF. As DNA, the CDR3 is TGTGCCAGCAGTCCAGGACTAGCGGGATTTGGTGAGCAGTTCTTC.

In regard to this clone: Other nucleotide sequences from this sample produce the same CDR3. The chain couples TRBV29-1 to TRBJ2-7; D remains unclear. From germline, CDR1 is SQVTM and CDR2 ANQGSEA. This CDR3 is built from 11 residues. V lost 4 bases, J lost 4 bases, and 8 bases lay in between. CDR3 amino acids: CSVGLGYEQYF. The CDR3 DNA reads TGCAGCGTTGGTCTAGGTTACGAGCAGTACTTC.

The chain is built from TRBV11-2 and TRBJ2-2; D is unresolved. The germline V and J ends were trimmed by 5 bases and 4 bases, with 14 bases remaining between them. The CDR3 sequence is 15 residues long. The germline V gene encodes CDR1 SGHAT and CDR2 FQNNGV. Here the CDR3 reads CASSPNYSGTGELFF. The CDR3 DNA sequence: TGTGCCAGCAGCCCAAACTATTCAGGCACCGGGGAGCTGTTTTTT.

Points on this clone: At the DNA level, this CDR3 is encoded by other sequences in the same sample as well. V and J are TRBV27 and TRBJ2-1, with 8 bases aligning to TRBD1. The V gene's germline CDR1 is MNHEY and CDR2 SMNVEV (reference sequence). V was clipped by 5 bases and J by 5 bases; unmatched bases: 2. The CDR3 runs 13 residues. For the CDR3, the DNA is TGTGCCAGCAGTCTGACAGGGGACAATGAGCAGTTCTTC. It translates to CASSLTGDNEQFF.

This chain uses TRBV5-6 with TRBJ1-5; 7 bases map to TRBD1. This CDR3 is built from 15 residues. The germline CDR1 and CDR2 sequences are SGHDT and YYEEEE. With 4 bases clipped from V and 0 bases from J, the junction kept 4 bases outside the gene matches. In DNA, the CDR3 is TGTGCCAGCAGCCGGGGACAGAATAGCAATCAGCCCCAGCATTTT. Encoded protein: CASSRGQNSNQPQHF.

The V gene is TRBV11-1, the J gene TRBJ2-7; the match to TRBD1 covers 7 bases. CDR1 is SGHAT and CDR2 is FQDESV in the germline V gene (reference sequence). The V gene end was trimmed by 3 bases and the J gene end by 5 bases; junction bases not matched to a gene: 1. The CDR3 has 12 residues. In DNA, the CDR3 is TGTGCCAGCAGCTTCACAGGGGACGAGCAGTACTTC. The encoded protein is CASSFTGDEQYF.

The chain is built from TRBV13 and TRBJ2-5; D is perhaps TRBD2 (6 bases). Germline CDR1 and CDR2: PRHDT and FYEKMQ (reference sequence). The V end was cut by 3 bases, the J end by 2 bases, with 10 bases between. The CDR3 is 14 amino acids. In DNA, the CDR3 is TGTGCCAGCAGCTTGCCGGGAGCACAAGAGACCCAGTACTTC. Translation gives CASSLPGAQETQYF.

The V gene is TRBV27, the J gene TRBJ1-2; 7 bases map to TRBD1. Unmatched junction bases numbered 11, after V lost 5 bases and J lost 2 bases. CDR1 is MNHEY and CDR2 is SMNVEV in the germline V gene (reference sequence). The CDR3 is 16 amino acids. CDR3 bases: TGTGCCAGCAGTGTACTTTCCGGGACAGAGAACTATGGCTACACCTTC. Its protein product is CASSVLSGTENYGYTF.

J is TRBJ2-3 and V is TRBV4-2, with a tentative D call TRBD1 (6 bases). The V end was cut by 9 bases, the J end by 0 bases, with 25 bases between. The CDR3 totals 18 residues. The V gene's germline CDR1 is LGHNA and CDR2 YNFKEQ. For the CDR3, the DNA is TGTGCCAGACTTCCGTTTCGGACAGACAAACCTAGCACAGATACGCAGTATTTT. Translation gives CARLPFRTDKPSTDTQYF.

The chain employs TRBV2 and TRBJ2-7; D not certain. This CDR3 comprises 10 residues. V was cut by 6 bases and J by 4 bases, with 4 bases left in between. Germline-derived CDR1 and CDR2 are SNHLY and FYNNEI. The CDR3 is CASSVYEQYF. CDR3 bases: TGTGCCAGCAGCGTATACGAGCAGTACTTC.

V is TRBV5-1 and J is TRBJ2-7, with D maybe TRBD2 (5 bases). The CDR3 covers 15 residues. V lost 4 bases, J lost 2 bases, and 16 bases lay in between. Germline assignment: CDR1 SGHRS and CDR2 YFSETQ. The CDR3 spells CASSMASSTAYEQYF. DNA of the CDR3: TGCGCCAGCAGCATGGCCTCTAGCACCGCCTACGAGCAGTACTTC.